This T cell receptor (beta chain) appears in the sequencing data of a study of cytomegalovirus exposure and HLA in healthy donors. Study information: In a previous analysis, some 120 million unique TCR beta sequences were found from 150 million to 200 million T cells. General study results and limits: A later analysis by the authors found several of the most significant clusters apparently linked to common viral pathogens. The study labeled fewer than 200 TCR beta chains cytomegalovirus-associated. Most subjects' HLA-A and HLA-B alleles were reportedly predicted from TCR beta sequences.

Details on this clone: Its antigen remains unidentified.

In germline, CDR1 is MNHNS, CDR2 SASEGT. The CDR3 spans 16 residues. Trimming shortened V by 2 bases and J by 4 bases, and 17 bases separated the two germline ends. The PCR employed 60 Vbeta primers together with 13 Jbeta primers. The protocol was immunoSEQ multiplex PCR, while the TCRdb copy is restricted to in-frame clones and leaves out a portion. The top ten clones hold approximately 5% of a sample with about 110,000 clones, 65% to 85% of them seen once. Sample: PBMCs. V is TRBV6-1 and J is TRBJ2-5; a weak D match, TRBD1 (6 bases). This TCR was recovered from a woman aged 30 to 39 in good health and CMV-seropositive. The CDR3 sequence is CASSERTAPRAETQYF. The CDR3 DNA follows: TGTGCCAGCAGTGAAAGGACAGCTCCAAGAGCAGAGACCCAGTACTTC.